There are a few counts of the clone carrying this TCR beta chain. This record belongs to a study of blood T cell repertoires in COVID-19. Measured with immunoSEQ multiplex PCR; TCRdb has only the in-frame clones, and not every one. The sample lists around 300,000 clones; around 88% were seen once. CDR1 and CDR2 (germline): SGHTA, FQGNSA. CDR3 size: 15 residues. Deletions cut 5 bases from V and 3 bases from J, with 14 bases between. The sequence was collected from a woman aged 30 to 39 with COVID-19, enrolled during active disease. Sequenced material: peripheral blood. This chain uses TRBV7-2 with TRBJ1-3; D is perhaps TRBD1 (6 bases). CDR3: CASSPQGTGGNTIYF. The CDR3 DNA follows: TGTGCCAGCAGCCCGCAGGGGACCGGTGGAAACACCATATATTTT.